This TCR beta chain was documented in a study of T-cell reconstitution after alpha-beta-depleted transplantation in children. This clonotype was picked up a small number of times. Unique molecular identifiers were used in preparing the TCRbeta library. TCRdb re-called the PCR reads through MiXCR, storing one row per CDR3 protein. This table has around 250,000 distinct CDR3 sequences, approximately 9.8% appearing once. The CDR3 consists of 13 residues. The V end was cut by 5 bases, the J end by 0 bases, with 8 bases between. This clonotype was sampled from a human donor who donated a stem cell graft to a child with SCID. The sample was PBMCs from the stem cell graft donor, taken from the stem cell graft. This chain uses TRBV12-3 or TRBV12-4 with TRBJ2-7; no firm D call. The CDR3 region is CASSVASSYEQYF. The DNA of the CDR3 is TGTGCCAGCAGTGTTGCTAGCTCCTACGAGCAGTACTTC.